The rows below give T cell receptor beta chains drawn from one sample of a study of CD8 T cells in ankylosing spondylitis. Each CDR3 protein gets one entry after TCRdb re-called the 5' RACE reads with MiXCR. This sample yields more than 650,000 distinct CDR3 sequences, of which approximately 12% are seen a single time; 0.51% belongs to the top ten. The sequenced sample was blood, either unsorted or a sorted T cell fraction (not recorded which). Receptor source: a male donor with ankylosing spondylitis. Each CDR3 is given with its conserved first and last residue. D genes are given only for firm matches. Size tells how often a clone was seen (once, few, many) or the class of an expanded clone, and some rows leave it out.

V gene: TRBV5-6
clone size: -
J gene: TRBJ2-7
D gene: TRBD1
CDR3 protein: CASSLWTGLNYEQYF
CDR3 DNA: TGTGCCAGCAGCTTGTGGACAGGGTTAAATTACGAGCAGTACTTC

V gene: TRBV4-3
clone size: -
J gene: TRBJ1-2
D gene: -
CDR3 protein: CASSQAADRRANYGYTF
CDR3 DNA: TGCGCCAGCAGCCAAGCGGCCGACAGGAGAGCTAACTATGGCTACACCTTC

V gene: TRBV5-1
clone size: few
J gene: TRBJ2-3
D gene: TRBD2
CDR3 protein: CASGLAGYPTDTQYF
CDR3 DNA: TGCGCCAGCGGACTAGCGGGGTACCCCACAGATACGCAGTATTTT

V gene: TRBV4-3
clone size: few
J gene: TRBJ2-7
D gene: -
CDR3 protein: CASSRTRGFSYEQYF
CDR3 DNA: TGCGCCAGCAGCCGCACGAGGGGGTTCTCCTACGAGCAGTACTTC

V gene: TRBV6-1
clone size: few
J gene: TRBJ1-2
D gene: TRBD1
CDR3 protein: CASMAGGIWGYTF
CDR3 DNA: TGTGCCAGCATGGCAGGGGGGATTTGGGGCTACACCTTC

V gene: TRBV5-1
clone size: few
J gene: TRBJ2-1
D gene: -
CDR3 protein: CASSLSFGSSSYNEQFF
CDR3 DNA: TGCGCCAGCAGCCTCTCCTTCGGGTCCAGCTCCTACAATGAGCAGTTCTTC

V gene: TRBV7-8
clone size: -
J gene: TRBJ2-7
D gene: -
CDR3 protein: CASSPRARGYEQYF
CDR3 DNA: TGTGCCAGCAGCCCCAGGGCCAGGGGCTACGAGCAGTACTTC

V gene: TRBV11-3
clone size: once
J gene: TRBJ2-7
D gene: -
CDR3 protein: CASSQGRVEQYF
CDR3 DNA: TGTGCCAGCAGTCAAGGAAGGGTCGAGCAGTACTTC

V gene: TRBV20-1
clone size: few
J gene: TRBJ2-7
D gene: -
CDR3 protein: CSARPGPPYEQYF
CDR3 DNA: TGCAGTGCTAGACCCGGGCCTCCCTACGAGCAGTACTTC

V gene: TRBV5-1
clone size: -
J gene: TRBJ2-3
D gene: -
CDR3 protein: CASRRDSSTDTQYF
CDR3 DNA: TGCGCCAGCAGGCGGGACAGTTCCACAGATACGCAGTATTTT

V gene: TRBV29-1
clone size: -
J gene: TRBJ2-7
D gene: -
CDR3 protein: CSAGGGPYEQYF
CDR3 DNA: TGCAGCGCCGGAGGGGGCCCCTACGAGCAGTACTTC

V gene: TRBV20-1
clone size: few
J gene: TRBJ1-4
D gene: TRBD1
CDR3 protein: CSAAGQGHEKLFF
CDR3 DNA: TGCAGTGCTGCGGGACAGGGGCATGAAAAACTGTTTTTT

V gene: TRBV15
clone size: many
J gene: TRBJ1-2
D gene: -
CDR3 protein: CATSRVYGQRGEGYTF
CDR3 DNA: TGTGCCACCAGCAGAGTATACGGACAGAGGGGGGAAGGCTACACCTTC

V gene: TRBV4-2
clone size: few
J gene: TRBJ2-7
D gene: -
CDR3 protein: CASSQEGTPREQYF
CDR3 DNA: TGTGCCAGCAGCCAAGAGGGGACACCGCGCGAGCAGTACTTC

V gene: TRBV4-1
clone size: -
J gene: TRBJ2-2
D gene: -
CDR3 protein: CASSQGPTGELFF
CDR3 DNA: TGCGCCAGCAGCCAAGGCCCCACCGGGGAGCTGTTTTTT

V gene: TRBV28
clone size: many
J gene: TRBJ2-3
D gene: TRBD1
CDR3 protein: CASSTTGGPSTDTQYF
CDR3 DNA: TGTGCCAGCAGTACTACAGGGGGTCCTAGCACAGATACGCAGTATTTT

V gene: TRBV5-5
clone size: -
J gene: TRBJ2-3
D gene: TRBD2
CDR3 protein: CASSPGLAEADTQYF
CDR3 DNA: TGTGCCAGCAGCCCCGGGCTAGCGGAGGCCGATACGCAGTATTTT

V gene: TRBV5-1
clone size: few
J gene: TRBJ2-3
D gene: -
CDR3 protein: CASSLVRIDTDTQYF
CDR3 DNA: TGCGCCAGCAGCCTTGTTCGGATTGACACAGATACGCAGTATTTT

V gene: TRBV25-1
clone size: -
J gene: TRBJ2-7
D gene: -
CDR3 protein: CASSELGQGPYEQYF
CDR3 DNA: TGTGCCAGCAGTGAGCTCGGGCAGGGTCCCTACGAGCAGTACTTC

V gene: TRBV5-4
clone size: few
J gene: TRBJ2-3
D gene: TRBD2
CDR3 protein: CASSPAGGLDTQYF
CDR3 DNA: TGTGCCAGCAGCCCCGCGGGGGGCCTTGATACGCAGTATTTT

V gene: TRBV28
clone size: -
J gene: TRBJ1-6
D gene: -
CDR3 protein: CASSFSGSGDSPLHF
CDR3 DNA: TGTGCCAGCAGTTTCTCCGGTTCGGGAGATTCACCCCTCCACTTT

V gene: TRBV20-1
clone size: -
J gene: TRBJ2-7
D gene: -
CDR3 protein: CSARSEVYEQYF
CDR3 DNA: TGCAGTGCTAGATCGGAGGTTTACGAGCAGTACTTC

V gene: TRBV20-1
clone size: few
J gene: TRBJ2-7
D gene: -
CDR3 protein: CSARVVARPHF
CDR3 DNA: TGCAGTGCTAGAGTGGTGGCGAGACCGCACTTC

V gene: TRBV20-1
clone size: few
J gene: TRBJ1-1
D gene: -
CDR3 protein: CSARGAGGPNTEAFF
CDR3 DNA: TGCAGTGCTAGAGGGGCGGGGGGACCGAACACTGAAGCTTTCTTT

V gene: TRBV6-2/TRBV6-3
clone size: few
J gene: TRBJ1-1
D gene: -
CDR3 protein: CASSYIQAGTEAFF
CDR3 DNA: TGTGCCAGCAGTTACATCCAGGCGGGCACTGAAGCTTTCTTT

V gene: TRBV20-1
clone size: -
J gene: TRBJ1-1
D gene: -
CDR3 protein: CSASQVGNTEAFF
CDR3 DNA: TGCAGTGCTTCTCAGGTGGGGAACACTGAAGCTTTCTTT

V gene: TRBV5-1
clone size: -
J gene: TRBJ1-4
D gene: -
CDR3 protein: CASARVTNEKLFF
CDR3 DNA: TGCGCCAGCGCAAGGGTAACGAACGAAAAACTGTTTTTT